A selection of T cell receptor beta chains follows, all from one sample in a study of cytomegalovirus exposure and HLA in healthy donors. Using immunoSEQ multiplex PCR, the repertoire was profiled, and TCRdb retains in-frame clones only, with some absent. Of 130,000 or so clones listed, just under 80% are singletons. Sequenced sample: PBMCs. These receptors originate from a woman younger than 30 in good health and CMV-seronegative. Each CDR3 is given with its conserved first and last residue. The order of the fields is V gene, clone size, J gene, D gene, CDR3 DNA, CDR3 protein. A D gene is named only where the DNA matches it firmly. Expanded clones are given a class, and other clones once, few, many or no size at all.

TRBV19,NA,TRBJ1-3,NA,TGTGCCAGTAGTGCACAGGGCTACGGAAACACCATATATTTT,CASSAQGYGNTIYF
TRBV29-1,NA,TRBJ2-2,TRBD1,TGCAGCGTTGGACAACAGGGGGCCGCCGGGGAGCTGTTTTTT,CSVGQQGAAGELFF
TRBV9,NA,TRBJ2-3,NA,TGTGCCAGCAGCGGCGGGCCCGGTTATACGCAGTATTTT,CASSGGPGYTQYF
TRBV6-5,NA,TRBJ2-3,NA,TGTGCCAGCAGTACTTCTTCAGATACGCAGTATTTT,CASSTSSDTQYF
TRBV4-1,NA,TRBJ1-2,TRBD1,TGCGCCAGCAGCCCCCGTGGGGCAGGGGGCCGGGAGATTGGCTACACCTTC,CASSPRGAGGREIGYTF
TRBV6-1,NA,TRBJ2-2,TRBD2,TGTGCCAGCAGTGGCGGGAGGGCCAACACCGGGGAGCTGTTTTTT,CASSGGRANTGELFF
TRBV6-5,few,TRBJ1-5,NA,TGTGCCAGCAGTGAAGCAGGCCCCCAGCCCCAGCATTTT,CASSEAGPQPQHF
TRBV7-9,NA,TRBJ2-3,TRBD2,TGTGCCAGCAGCGCTAGGGATGAGCTAGCGGGACCAGATACGCAGTATTTT,CASSARDELAGPDTQYF
TRBV29-1,NA,TRBJ2-3,TRBD2,TGCAGCGTTGAAAGGGGGATTAAAGGACTAGCGGGAGGGCCGGAGGATACGCAGTATTTT,CSVERGIKGLAGGPEDTQYF
TRBV6-1,NA,TRBJ1-1,TRBD1,TGTGCCAGCAGTGAAGCTCCCGGGACAGGACTATTCATGAACACTGAAGCTTTCTTT,CASSEAPGTGLFMNTEAFF
TRBV7-9,NA,TRBJ2-3,NA,TGTGCCAGCAGCCCCCGAGGCAGGGTGCGCACAGATACGCAGTATTTT,CASSPRGRVRTDTQYF
TRBV5-1,NA,TRBJ2-7,TRBD1,TGCGCCAGCAGGAAGGGACAGGGTGGCGAGCAGTACTTC,CASRKGQGGEQYF
TRBV5-1,NA,TRBJ2-1,TRBD2,TGCGCCAGCAGCTGGGCTAGCGGGAGTGCCTACAATGAGCAGTTCTTC,CASSWASGSAYNEQFF
TRBV9,few,TRBJ2-1,TRBD2,TGTGCCAGCAGCGGGAGTATAGCGGGAGGGAGTTACGATGAGCAGTTCTTC,CASSGSIAGGSYDEQFF
TRBV6-1,NA,TRBJ1-5,NA,TGTGCCAGCACCCACGGGGGAAATCAGCCCCAGCATTTT,CASTHGGNQPQHF
TRBV21-1,NA,TRBJ2-6,NA,TGTGCCAGCAGCTGGCGGGGGGGGGCCGGGGCCAACGTCCTGACTTTC,CASSWRGGAGANVLTF
TRBV5-1,NA,TRBJ1-2,NA,TGCGCCAGCAGCTTGGGGACAGCTCTATTCGTAGCGGGCTACACCTTC,CASSLGTALFVAGYTF
TRBV2,once,TRBJ2-7,TRBD2,TGTGCCAGCAGTCCGGCGTGGCCGACTAGCGGGAGAGTCTACGAGCAGTACTTC,CASSPAWPTSGRVYEQYF
TRBV29-1,many,TRBJ2-3,NA,TGCAGCGTCCAGGAAACACGAGCAGATACGCAGTATTTT,CSVQETRADTQYF
TRBV7-2,NA,TRBJ1-5,TRBD1,TGTGCCAGCAGCTTAGACAGGGGGTTCAATCAGCCCCAGCATTTT,CASSLDRGFNQPQHF
TRBV10-2,NA,TRBJ2-1,NA,TGCGCCAGCAGTGAAGGGGACACCTACAATGAGCAGTTCTTC,CASSEGDTYNEQFF
TRBV18,once,TRBJ2-5,TRBD1,TGTGCCAGCTCACCGGACAGGGGAAGGGAGACCCAGTACTTC,CASSPDRGRETQYF
TRBV6-1,NA,TRBJ2-2,NA,TGTGCCAGCAGTGATGCCCGAACTCAGAACACCGGGGAGCTGTTTTTT,CASSDARTQNTGELFF
TRBV30,NA,TRBJ1-5,TRBD1,TGTGCCTGGAGTTTTTACCGACAGGGGGCAACTCCGAAGCCCCAGCATTTT,CAWSFYRQGATPKPQHF
TRBV4-1,NA,TRBJ2-2,NA,TGCGCCAGCAGCCAGCGGGATCTTAACACCGGGGAGCTGTTTTTT,CASSQRDLNTGELFF